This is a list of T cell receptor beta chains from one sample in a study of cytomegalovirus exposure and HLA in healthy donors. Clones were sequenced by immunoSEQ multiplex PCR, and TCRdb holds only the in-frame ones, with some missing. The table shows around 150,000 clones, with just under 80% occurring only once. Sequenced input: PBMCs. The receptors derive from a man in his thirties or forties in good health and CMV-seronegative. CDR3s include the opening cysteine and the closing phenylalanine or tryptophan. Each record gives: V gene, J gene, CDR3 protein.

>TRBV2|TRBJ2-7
CASSEALTGSYEQYF
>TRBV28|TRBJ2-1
CASRGGLAGGHEQFF
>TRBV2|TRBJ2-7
CASSQTGTSGSMQYF
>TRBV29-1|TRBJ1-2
CSVEDWQGATRYGYTF
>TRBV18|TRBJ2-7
CASSPRQTTYEQYF
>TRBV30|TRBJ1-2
CAWGDGTSDGYTF
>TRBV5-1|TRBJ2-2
CASSLALGPANTGELFF
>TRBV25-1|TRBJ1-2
CASSEETNYGYPF
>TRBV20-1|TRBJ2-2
CSALEAGELFF
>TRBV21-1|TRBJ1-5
CASSKVTSQPQHF
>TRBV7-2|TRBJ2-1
CASSPPGPKEREGLGEQFF
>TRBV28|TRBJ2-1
CASTTSGSVNEQFF
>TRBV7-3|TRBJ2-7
CASSLRAGGSYEQYF
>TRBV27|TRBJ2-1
CASSGPGAAPTNEQFF
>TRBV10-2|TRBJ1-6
CASSDRASVYNSPLHF
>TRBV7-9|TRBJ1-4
CASSLETMGEKLFF
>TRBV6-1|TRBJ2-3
CASSEAGGHTDTQYF
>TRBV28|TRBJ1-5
CASSSSKRNQPQHF
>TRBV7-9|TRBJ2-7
CASSLAAGGPYEQYF
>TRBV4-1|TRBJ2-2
CASSQPSGGTGELFF
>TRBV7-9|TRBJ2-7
CSSSLEASGAAEQYF
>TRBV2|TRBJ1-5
CASSPDRVGQPQHF
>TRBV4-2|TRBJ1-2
CASSSGQNYGYTF
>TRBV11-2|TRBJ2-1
CASSYGWGGTNEQFF
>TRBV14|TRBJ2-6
CASSQDQRFSGANVLTF
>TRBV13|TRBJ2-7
CASSLGSLYEQYF
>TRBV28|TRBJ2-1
CASSLATGVYNEQFF
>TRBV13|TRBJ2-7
CASSHLRWGGGYEQYF
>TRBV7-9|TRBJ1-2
CASSLHQTDGYTF
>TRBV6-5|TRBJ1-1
CASSYPSGTEAFF
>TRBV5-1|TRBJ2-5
CASSLGQGAGETQYF
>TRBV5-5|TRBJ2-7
CASSSTGYSYEQYF
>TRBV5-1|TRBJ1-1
CASSFKGPTEAFF
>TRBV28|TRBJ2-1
CASSLGLAEYNEQFF
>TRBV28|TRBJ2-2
CASRGQINTGELFF
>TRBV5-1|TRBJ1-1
CASSLVFPGRSQAFF
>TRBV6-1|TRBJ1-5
CASALVEGPQNF
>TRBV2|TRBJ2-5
CASTLQTRGLGKETQYF
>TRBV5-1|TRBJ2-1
CASTDSGSSYNEQFF
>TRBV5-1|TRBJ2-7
CASSLGRVAYEQYF
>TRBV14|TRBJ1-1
CASSQVSGFMNTEAFF
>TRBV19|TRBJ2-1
CASSRRTGEQFF
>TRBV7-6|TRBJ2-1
CASSPGVNEQFF
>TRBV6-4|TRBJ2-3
CASSTTSGGHTQYF
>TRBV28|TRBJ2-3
CASSPLQLRARTDTQYF
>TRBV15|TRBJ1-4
CATSRPGWGTGWDEKLFF
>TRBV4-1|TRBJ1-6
CASSQGPFQDNSPLHF
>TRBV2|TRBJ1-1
CASSDQGLGPEAFF
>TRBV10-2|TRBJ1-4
CASGGTGGYEKLFF
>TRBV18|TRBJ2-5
CASSPQETQYF
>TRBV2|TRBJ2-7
CASSDSGGPYEQYF